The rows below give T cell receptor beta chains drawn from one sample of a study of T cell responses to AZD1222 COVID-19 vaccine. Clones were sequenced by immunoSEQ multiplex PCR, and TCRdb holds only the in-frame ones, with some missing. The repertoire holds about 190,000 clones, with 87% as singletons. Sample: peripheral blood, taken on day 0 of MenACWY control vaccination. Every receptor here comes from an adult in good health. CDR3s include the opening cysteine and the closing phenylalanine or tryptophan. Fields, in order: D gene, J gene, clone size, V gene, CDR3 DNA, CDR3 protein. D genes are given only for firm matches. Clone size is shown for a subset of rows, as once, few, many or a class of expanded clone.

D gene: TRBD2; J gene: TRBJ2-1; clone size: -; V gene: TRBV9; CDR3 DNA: TGTGCCAGCAGCGTAGGGGTTAGCGGGTCCCTCTCCTACAATGAGCAGTTCTTC; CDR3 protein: CASSVGVSGSLSYNEQFF
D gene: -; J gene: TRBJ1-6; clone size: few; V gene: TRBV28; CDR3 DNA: TGTGCCAGCAGTCTACCCGTGACAGTTGACTATAATTCACCCCTCCACTTT; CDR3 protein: CASSLPVTVDYNSPLHF
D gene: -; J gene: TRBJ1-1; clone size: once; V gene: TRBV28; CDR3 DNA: TGTGCCAGCTGGGTACTCTACACTGAAGCTTTCTTT; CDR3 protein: CASWVLYTEAFF
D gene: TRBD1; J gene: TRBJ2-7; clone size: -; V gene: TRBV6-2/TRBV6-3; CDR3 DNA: TGTGCCAGCAGCGACAGGGCCTACGAGCAGTACTTC; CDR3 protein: CASSDRAYEQYF
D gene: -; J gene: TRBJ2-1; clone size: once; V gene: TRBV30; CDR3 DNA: TGTGCCTGGGCCGGATACAATGAGCAGTTCTTC; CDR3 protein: CAWAGYNEQFF
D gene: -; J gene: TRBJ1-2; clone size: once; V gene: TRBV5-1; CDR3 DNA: TGCGCCAGCAGCGTGAACAGGGACCATGGCTACACCTTC; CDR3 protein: CASSVNRDHGYTF
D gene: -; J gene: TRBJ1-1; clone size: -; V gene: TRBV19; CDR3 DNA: TGTGCCAGTAGAATAGAGGGGTCCACGGGTGAAGCTTTCTTT; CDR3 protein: CASRIEGSTGEAFF
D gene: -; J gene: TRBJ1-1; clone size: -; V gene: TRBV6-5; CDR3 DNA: TGTGCCAGCCAGGGAAGCACTGAAGCTTTCTTT; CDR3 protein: CASQGSTEAFF
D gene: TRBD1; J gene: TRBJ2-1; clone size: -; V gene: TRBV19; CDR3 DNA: TGTGCCAGTAGGGCGGACAGGAGCTCCTACAATGAGCAGTTCTTC; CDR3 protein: CASRADRSSYNEQFF
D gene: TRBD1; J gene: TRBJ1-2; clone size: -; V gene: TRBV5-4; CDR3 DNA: TGTGCCAGCAGCTTGGATACAGGGGGGGCGAACTATGGCTACACCTTC; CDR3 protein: CASSLDTGGANYGYTF
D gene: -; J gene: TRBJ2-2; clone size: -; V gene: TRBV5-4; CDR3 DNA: TGTGCCAGCAGCTCCTTAGCCGGGGAGCTGTTTTTT; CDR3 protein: CASSSLAGELFF
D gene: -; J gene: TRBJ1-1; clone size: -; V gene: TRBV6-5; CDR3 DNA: TGTGCCAGCAGTTACGGACACAACACTGAAGCTTTCTTT; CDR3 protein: CASSYGHNTEAFF
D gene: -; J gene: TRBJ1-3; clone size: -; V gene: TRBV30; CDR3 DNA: TGTGCCTGGACCCCGGGAGAGGGAAACACCATATATTTT; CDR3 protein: CAWTPGEGNTIYF
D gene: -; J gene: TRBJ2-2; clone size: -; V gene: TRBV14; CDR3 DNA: TGTGCCAGCAGCCAATTCTCCTCCGCGGTGGGGGAGCTGTTTTTT; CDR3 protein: CASSQFSSAVGELFF
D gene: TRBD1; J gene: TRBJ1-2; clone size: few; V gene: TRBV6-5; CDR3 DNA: TGTGCCAGCAGTTACGGGCAGGGGGGCTATGGCTACACCTTC; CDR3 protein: CASSYGQGGYGYTF
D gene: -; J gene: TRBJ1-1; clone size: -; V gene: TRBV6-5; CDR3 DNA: TGTGCCAGCAGTCCAACGGCCAAGAACACTGAAGCTTTCTTT; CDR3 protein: CASSPTAKNTEAFF
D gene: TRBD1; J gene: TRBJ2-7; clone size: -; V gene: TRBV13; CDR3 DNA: TGTGCCAGCAGCAGTAGCCGACAGGGGATCTACGAGCAGTACTTC; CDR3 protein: CASSSSRQGIYEQYF
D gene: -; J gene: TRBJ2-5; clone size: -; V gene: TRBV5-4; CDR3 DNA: TGTGCCAGCAGCTTCAACCTAGGATCAGCACGGAATAAGGGGACCCAGTACTTC; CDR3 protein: CASSFNLGSARNKGTQYF
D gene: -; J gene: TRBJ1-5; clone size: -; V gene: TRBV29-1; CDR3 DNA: TGCAGCGCCGGGGACGGTTATCAGCCCCAGCATTTT; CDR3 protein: CSAGDGYQPQHF
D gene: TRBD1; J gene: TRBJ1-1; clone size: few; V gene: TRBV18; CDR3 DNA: TGTGCCAGCTCCCCGTTGGGACAGGCCAACACTGAAGCTTTCTTT; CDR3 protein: CASSPLGQANTEAFF
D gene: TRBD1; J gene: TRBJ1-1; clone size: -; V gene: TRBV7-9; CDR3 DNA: TGTGCCAGCAGCGGCACAGGGGGCAGAGCTTTCTTT; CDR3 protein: CASSGTGGRAFF
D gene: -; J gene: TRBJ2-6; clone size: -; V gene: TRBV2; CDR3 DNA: TGTGCCAGCAGTGGAAGAAGGTCCTCTGGGGCCAACGTCCTGACTTTC; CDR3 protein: CASSGRRSSGANVLTF
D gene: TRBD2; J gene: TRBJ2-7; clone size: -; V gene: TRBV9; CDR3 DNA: TGTGCCAGCAGCGTAGGGACTAGCGGGCAACGGGACGAGCAGTACTTC; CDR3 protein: CASSVGTSGQRDEQYF
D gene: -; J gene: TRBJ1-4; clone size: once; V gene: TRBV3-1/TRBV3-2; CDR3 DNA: TGTGCCAGCAGCCAACAACAGGGCGAAAAACTGTTTTTT; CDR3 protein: CASSQQQGEKLFF
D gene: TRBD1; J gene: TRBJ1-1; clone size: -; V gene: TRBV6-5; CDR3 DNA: TGTGCCAGCAGTTACTATGAAAGGGGGCGAAGCACTGAAGCTTTCTTT; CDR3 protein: CASSYYERGRSTEAFF
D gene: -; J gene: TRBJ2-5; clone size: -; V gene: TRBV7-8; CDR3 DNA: TGTGCCAGCAGTTATGAAGAGACCCAGTACTTC; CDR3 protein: CASSYEETQYF
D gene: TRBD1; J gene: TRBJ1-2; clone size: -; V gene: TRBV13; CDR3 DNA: TGTGCCAGCAGCGCACGACAGGGCGGGGGCTACACCTTC; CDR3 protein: CASSARQGGGYTF
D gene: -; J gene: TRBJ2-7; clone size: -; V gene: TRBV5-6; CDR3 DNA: TGTGCCAGCAGGCCGGCCTACCCCCACGAGCAGTACTTC; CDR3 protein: CASRPAYPHEQYF
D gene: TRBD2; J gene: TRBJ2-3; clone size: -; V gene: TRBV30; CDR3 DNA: TGTGCCTGGGGTATGGGTAGCGGGGGGGCCGGAGATACGCAGTATTTT; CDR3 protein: CAWGMGSGGAGDTQYF
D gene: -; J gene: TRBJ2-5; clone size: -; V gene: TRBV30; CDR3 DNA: TGTGCCTGGAGTGTTGGGCTAGCTGGGGAGACCCAGTACTTC; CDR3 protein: CAWSVGLAGETQYF
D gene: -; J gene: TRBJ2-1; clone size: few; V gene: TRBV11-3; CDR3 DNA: TGTGCCAGCAGCTTGGCCCTCTACAATGAGCAGTTCTTC; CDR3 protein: CASSLALYNEQFF
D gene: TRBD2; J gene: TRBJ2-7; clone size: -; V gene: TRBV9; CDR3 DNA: TGTGCCAGCAGCGAGACTAGCGGGGAGTACGAGCAGTACTTC; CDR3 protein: CASSETSGEYEQYF
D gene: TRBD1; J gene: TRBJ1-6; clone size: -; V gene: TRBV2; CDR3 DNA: TGTGCCAGCAGTACAGGGGACGGGTTGAATTCACCCCTCCACTTT; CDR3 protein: CASSTGDGLNSPLHF
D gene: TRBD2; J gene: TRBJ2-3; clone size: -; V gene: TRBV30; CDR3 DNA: TGTGCCTGGAGGTATACGGGGACTAGCCTAGGGCAGTATTTT; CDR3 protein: CAWRYTGTSLGQYF
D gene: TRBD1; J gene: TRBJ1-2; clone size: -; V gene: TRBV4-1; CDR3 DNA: TGCGCCAGCAGCCGCTCGGGACAGGATGGCTATGGCTACACCTTC; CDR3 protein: CASSRSGQDGYGYTF
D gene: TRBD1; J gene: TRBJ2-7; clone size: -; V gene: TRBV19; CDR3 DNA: TGTGCCAGTAGTATTGGGACAGGCGGGAAAAACGAGCAGTACTTC; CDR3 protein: CASSIGTGGKNEQYF
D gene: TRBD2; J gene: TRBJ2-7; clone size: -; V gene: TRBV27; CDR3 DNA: TGTGCCAGCAGTTTCCGGGGCGGGGGGGCCTACGAGCAGTACTTC; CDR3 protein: CASSFRGGGAYEQYF
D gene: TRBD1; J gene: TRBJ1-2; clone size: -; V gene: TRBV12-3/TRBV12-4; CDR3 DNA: TGTGCCAGCAGTTTGGACAGGCACTATGGCTACACCTTC; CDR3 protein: CASSLDRHYGYTF
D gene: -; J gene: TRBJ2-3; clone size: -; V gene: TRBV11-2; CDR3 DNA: TGTGCCAGCAGCTTCAGGGTGGGCACAGATACGCAGTATTTT; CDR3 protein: CASSFRVGTDTQYF
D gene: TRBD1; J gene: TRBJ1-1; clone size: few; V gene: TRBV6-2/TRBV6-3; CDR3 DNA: TGTGCCAGCAGTTACCACGCGGGACAGCCTCTCTCCAACACTGAAGCTTTCTTT; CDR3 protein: CASSYHAGQPLSNTEAFF
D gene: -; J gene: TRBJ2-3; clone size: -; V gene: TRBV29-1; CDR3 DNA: TGCAGCGTAGCCTCTACTTATACGCAGTATTTT; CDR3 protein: CSVASTYTQYF
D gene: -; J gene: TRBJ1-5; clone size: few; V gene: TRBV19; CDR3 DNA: TGTGCCAGTAGTTTGGGAGGGGCGAGTCAGCCCCAGCATTTT; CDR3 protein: CASSLGGASQPQHF